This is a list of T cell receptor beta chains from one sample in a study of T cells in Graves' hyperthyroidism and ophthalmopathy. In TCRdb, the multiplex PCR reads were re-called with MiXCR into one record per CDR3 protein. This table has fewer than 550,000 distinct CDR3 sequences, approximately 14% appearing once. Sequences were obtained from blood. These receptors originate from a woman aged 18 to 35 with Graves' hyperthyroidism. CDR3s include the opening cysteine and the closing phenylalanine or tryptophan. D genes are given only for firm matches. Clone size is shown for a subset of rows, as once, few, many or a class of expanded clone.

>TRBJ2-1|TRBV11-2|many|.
CASSLVPGSRGNEQFF
TGTGCCAGCAGCTTAGTTCCCGGGAGCCGGGGGAATGAGCAGTTCTTC
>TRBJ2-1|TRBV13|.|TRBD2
CASSEAGGRNEQFF
TGTGCCAGCAGCGAAGCGGGAGGGCGTAATGAGCAGTTCTTC
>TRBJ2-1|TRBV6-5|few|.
CASSYSRVYNEQFF
TGTGCCAGCAGTTACTCGAGGGTTTACAATGAGCAGTTCTTC
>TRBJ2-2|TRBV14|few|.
CASSQFDPRQPNTGELFF
TGTGCCAGCAGCCAATTCGATCCCCGACAACCGAACACCGGGGAGCTGTTTTTT
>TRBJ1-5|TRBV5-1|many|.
CASSPSGFNQPQHF
TGCGCCAGCAGCCCCAGCGGCTTCAATCAGCCCCAGCATTTT
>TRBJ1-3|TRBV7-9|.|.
CASSLGGVGNTIYF
TGTGCCAGCAGCTTAGGAGGGGTTGGAAACACCATATATTTT
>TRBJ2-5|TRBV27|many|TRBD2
CASSKLAEGETQYF
TGTGCCAGCAGCAAACTAGCGGAAGGGGAGACCCAGTACTTC
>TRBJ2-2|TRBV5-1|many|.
CASSLSVGPNTGELFF
TGCGCCAGCAGCTTATCAGTTGGGCCAAACACCGGGGAGCTGTTTTTT
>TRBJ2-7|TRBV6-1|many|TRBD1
CASMDRYEQYF
TGTGCCAGCATGGACAGGTACGAGCAGTACTTC
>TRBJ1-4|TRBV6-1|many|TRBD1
CASSYRTGNREKLFF
TGTGCCAGCAGTTATCGGACAGGGAATAGAGAAAAACTGTTTTTT
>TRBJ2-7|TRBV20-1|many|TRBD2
CSATRERGGLTYEQYF
TGCAGTGCTACCCGGGAACGGGGGGGGCTTACCTACGAGCAGTACTTC
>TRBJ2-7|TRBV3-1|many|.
CASSQGLSTYEQYF
TGTGCCAGCAGCCAAGGACTCTCAACCTACGAGCAGTACTTC
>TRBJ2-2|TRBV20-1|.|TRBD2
CSAATSGNTGELFF
TGCAGTGCCGCGACTAGCGGGAACACCGGGGAGCTGTTTTTT
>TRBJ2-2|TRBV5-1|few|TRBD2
CASRGLAGAFTGELFF
TGCGCCAGCAGAGGGCTAGCGGGAGCCTTCACCGGGGAGCTGTTTTTT
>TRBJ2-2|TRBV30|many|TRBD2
CAWSGREVRGELFF
TGTGCCTGGAGTGGGCGGGAGGTCCGCGGGGAGCTGTTTTTT
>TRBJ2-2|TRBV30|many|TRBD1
CAWSWDSQTGELFF
TGTGCCTGGAGTTGGGACAGCCAGACCGGGGAGCTGTTTTTT
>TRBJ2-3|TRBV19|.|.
CASSISSSTDTQYF
TGTGCCAGTAGTATCAGTTCTAGCACAGATACGCAGTATTTT
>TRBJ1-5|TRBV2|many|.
CASSGAGRDQPQHF
TGTGCCAGCAGTGGGGCCGGTAGGGATCAGCCCCAGCATTTT
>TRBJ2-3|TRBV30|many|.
CAWSEPGTDTQYF
TGTGCCTGGAGTGAGCCGGGAACAGATACGCAGTATTTT
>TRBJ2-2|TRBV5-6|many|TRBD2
CASSGLAGPGELFF
TGTGCCAGCAGCGGACTAGCTGGCCCCGGGGAGCTGTTTTTT
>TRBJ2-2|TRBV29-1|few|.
CSVRDTGELFF
TGCAGCGTTAGAGACACCGGGGAGCTGTTTTTT
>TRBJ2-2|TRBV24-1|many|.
CATSDSMRGVTGELFF
TGTGCCACCAGTGATTCCATGAGGGGGGTCACCGGGGAGCTGTTTTTT
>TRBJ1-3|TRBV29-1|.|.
CSVRTVNTIYF
TGCAGCGTGAGGACTGTAAACACCATATATTTT
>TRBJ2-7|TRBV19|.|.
CASRSQGRAYEQYF
TGTGCCAGTAGATCGCAGGGCAGAGCCTACGAGCAGTACTTC
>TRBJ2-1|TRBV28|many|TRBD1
CASSSGGAQYNEQFF
TGTGCCAGCAGTTCAGGGGGCGCCCAATACAATGAGCAGTTCTTC
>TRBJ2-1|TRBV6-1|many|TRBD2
CASSGKLAGESYNEQFF
TGTGCCAGCAGTGGAAAACTAGCGGGAGAGTCCTACAATGAGCAGTTCTTC
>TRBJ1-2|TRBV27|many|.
CASSTSVGTIDTLHGYTF
TGTGCCAGCAGTACCTCAGTGGGAACAATCGACACGCTCCATGGCTACACCTTC
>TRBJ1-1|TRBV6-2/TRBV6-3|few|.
CASMRAGTEAFF
TGTGCCAGCATGAGGGCCGGCACTGAAGCTTTCTTT
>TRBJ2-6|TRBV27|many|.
CASSSPASVGPGANVLTF
TGTGCCAGCAGTTCCCCAGCCTCAGTGGGGCCTGGGGCCAACGTCCTGACTTTC
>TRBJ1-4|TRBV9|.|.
CASSVESGTGNEKLFF
TGTGCCAGCAGCGTAGAGTCCGGTACAGGCAATGAAAAACTGTTTTTT
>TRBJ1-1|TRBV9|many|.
CASRPGDANTEAFF
TGTGCCAGCCGCCCGGGGGACGCGAACACTGAAGCTTTCTTT
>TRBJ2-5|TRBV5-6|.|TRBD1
CASSLQGAGGETQYF
TGTGCCAGCAGCTTGCAGGGGGCAGGAGGAGAGACCCAGTACTTC
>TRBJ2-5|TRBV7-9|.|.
CASSPLPLSRETQYF
TGTGCCAGCAGCCCCCTACCCCTATCTAGGGAGACCCAGTACTTC
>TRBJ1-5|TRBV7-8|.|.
CASRKGGSNQPQHF
TGTGCCAGCAGAAAGGGGGGGAGCAATCAGCCCCAGCATTTT
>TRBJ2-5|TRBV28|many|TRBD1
CASSDGTGVQETQYF
TGTGCCAGCAGTGACGGGACAGGGGTCCAAGAGACCCAGTACTTC
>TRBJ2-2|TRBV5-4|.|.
CVATSIVAGELFF
TGTGTCGCGACATCGATAGTGGCCGGGGAGCTGTTTTTT
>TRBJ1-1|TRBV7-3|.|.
CASSLGGLAEAFF
TGTGCCAGCAGCTTAGGGGGGCTGGCTGAAGCTTTCTTT
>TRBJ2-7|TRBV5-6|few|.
CASSEGRRDGNEQYF
TGTGCCAGCAGCGAGGGCAGGCGGGACGGCAACGAGCAGTACTTC
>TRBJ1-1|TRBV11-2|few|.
CASSLEPHRLNTEAFF
TGTGCCAGCAGCTTAGAACCCCACAGGTTGAACACTGAAGCTTTCTTT
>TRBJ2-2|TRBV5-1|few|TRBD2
CASKKRTSDSFSNTGELFF
TGCGCCAGCAAAAAAAGGACTAGCGACTCTTTCTCGAACACCGGGGAGCTGTTTTTT
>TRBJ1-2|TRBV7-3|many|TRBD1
CASSPSGTGGAGYTF
TGTGCCAGCAGCCCCTCCGGGACAGGGGGCGCAGGCTACACCTTC
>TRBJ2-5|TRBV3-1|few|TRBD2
CASSQDERQGRSGGRYF
TGTGCCAGCAGCCAAGATGAACGACAGGGGCGTAGCGGGGGGCGCTACTTC
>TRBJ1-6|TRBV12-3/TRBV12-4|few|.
CASSLSRENSPLHF
TGTGCCAGCAGCTTAAGTAGAGAAAATTCACCCCTCCACTTT
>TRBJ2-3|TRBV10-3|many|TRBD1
CAISDLPPGTGVADTQYF
TGTGCCATCAGTGACCTCCCACCCGGGACAGGGGTGGCAGATACGCAGTATTTT
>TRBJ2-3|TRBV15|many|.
CATSRDLSEGGPPGRDTQYF
TGTGCCACCAGCAGAGATCTCTCTGAGGGGGGGCCCCCGGGTAGGGATACGCAGTATTTT
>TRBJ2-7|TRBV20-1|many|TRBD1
CSAREHRGLPYEQYF
TGCAGTGCTAGAGAACACAGGGGTCTCCCGTACGAGCAGTACTTC
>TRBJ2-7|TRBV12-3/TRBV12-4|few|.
CASSLGQGSWYEQYF
TGTGCCAGCAGTTTGGGCCAGGGATCGTGGTACGAGCAGTACTTC
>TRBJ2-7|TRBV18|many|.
CASSPQGRYEQYF
TGTGCCAGCTCACCACAAGGACGCTACGAGCAGTACTTC
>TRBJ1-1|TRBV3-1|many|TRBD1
CASRPSGQGATEAFF
TGTGCCAGCAGACCATCGGGACAGGGGGCCACTGAAGCTTTCTTT
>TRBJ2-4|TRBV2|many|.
CASSEGQGLDIQYF
TGTGCCAGCAGTGAGGGGCAGGGGCTAGACATTCAGTACTTC
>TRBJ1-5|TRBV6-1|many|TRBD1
CASSFGTGVGQPQHF
TGTGCCAGCAGTTTCGGGACAGGGGTTGGACAGCCCCAGCATTTT
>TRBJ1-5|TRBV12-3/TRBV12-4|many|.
CASSPQQRNQPQHF
TGTGCCAGCAGTCCCCAACAACGGAATCAGCCCCAGCATTTT
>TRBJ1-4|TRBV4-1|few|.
CASSSSGRATNEKLFF
TGCGCCAGCAGCTCTTCCGGGAGGGCAACTAATGAAAAACTGTTTTTT